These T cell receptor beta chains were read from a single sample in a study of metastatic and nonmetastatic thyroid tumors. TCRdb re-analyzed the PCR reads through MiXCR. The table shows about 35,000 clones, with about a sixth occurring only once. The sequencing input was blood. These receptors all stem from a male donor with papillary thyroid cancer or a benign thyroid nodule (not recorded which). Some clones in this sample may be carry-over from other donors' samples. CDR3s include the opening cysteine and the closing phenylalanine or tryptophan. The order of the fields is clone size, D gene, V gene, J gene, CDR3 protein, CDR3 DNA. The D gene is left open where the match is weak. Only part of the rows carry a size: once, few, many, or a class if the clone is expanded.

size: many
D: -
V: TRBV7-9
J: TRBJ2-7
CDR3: CASGLLGGVYEQYF
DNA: TGTGCCAGCGGCTTATTGGGGGGCGTCTACGAGCAGTACTTC

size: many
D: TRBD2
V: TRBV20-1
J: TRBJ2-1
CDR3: CSARDPRAGTNEQFF
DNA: TGCAGTGCTAGAGATCCTCGAGCGGGGACCAATGAGCAGTTCTTC

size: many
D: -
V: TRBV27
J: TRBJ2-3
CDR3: CASSFRSRDTQYF
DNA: TGTGCCAGCAGTTTCCGTTCGCGGGATACGCAGTATTTT

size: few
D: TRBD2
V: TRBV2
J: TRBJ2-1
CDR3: CASSELAGDNEQFF
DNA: TGTGCCAGCAGTGAACTAGCGGGAGATAATGAGCAGTTCTTC

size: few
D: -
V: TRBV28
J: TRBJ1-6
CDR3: CASSGTNSYNSPLHF
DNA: TGTGCCAGTAGTGGGACGAACTCCTATAATTCACCCCTCCACTTT

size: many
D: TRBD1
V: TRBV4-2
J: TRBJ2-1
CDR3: CASSQIRDRGYEQFF
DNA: TGTGCCAGCAGCCAAATCCGGGACAGGGGCTATGAGCAGTTCTTC

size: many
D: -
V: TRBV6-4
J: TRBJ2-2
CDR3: CASSDSYSSTGELFF
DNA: TGTGCCAGCAGTGACTCCTACTCCAGCACCGGGGAGCTGTTTTTT

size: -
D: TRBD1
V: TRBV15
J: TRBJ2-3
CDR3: CATSKLRQGPRKDTKYF
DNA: TGTGCCACCAGCAAACTGAGACAGGGGCCCCGCAAAGATACGAAGTATTTT

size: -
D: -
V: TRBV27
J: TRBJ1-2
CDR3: CDSRKRDGTHHTNYGYTF
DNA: TGTGACAGCAGAAAGAGGGACGGAACACACCACACTAACTATGGCTACACCTTC

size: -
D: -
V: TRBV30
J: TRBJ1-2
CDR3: CAWSAGLYGYTF
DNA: TGTGCCTGGAGTGCAGGGCTCTATGGCTACACCTTC

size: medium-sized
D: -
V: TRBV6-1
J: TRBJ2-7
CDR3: CASSEEGAGGGQTTGQYF
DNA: TGTGCCAGCAGTGAAGAGGGAGCAGGGGGAGGGCAAACTACGGGGCAGTACTTC

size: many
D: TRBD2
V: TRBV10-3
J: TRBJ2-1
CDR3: CAISEVVAGGPSVNEQFF
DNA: TGTGCCATCAGTGAGGTGGTAGCGGGAGGGCCCTCGGTCAATGAGCAGTTCTTC

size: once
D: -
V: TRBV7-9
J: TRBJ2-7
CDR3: CASSLPGPYYQYF
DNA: TGTGCCAGCAGCTTGCCAGGTCCCTACTATCAGTACTTC

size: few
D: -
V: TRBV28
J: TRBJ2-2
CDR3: CASSHQGTAGPTGELFF
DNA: TGTGCCAGCAGCCACCAGGGGACTGCAGGTCCCACCGGGGAGCTGTTTTTT

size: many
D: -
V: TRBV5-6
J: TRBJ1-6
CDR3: CASSSHNSYNSPLHF
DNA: TGTGCCAGCAGCTCCCACAACTCCTATAATTCACCCCTCCACTTT

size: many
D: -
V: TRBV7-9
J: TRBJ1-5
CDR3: CASSFGGPPNQPQHF
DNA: TGTGCCAGCAGCTTTGGCGGGCCCCCCAATCAGCCCCAGCATTTT

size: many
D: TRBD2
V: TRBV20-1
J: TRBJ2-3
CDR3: CSPSGGSTDTQYF
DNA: TGCAGCCCTAGCGGGGGAAGCACAGATACGCAGTATTTT

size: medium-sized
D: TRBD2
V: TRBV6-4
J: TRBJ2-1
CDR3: CASSEGLAGDEQFF
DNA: TGTGCCAGCAGTGAGGGACTAGCGGGGGATGAGCAGTTCTTC

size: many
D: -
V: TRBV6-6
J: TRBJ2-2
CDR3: CASSYSPLGGTGELFF
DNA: TGTGCCAGCAGTTACTCCCCCCTTGGGGGCACCGGGGAGCTGTTTTTT

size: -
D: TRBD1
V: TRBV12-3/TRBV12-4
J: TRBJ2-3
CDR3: CASTATGGDTQYF
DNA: TGCGCCAGCACTGCGACAGGGGGAGATACGCAGTATTTT

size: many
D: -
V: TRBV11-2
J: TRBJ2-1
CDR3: CASSLTGWYEQFF
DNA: TGTGCCAGCAGCTTAACGGGGTGGTATGAGCAGTTCTTC

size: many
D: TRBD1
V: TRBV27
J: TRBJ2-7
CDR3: CASSLHGTGSYEQYF
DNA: TGTGCCAGCAGTTTGCACGGGACAGGCAGTTACGAGCAATACTTC

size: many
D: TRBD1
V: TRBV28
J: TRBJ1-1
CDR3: CASSLSAGGEAEAFF
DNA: TGTGCCAGCAGTTTAAGCGCAGGGGGCGAAGCTGAAGCTTTCTTT

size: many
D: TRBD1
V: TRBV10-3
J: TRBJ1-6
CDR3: CATGQAIRNSPLHF
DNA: TGTGCCACTGGACAGGCGATACGGAATTCACCCCTCCACTTT

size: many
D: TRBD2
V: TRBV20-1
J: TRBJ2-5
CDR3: CSARKVGGGYETQYF
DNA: TGCAGTGCTAGAAAAGTTGGCGGGGGGTATGAGACCCAGTACTTC

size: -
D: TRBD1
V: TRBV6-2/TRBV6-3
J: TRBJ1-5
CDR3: CASTNTGGVSNQPQHF
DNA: TGTGCCAGCACAAACACAGGGGGAGTGAGCAATCAGCCCCAGCATTTT

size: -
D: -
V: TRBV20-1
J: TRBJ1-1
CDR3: CSAFRDAENTEAFF
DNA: TGCAGTGCTTTCCGGGACGCCGAGAACACTGAAGCTTTCTTT

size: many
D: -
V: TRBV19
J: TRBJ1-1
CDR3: CASSQRNTEAFF
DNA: TGTGCCAGTAGCCAAAGGAACACTGAAGCTTTCTTT

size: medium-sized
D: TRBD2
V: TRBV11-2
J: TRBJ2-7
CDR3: CASSLEDLALAVPTYEQYF
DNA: TGTGCCAGCAGCTTAGAAGATTTGGCACTAGCGGTACCTACCTACGAGCAGTACTTC

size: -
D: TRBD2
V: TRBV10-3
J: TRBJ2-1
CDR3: CATGTSGGATYNEQFF
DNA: TGTGCCACCGGGACTAGCGGGGGAGCCACCTACAATGAGCAGTTCTTC

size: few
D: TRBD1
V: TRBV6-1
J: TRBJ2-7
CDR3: CASSEQTGGIEQYF
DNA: TGTGCCAGCAGTGAACAAACAGGGGGGATCGAGCAGTACTTC

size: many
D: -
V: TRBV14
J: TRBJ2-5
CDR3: CASRPPIALRDWETQYF
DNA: TGTGCCAGCAGACCCCCGATTGCTTTGCGGGATTGGGAGACCCAGTACTTC

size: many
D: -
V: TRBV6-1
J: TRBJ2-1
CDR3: CASSITGEGNEQFF
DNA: TGTGCCAGCAGTATCACAGGGGAGGGCAATGAGCAGTTCTTC

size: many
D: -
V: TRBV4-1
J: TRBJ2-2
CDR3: CASSQQGLTGELFF
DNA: TGCGCCAGCAGCCAGCAAGGGCTCACCGGGGAGCTGTTTTTT

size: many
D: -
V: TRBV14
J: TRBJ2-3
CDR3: CASSQDSSTFGRTDTQYF
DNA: TGTGCCAGCAGCCAAGATTCAAGTACGTTCGGCCGCACAGATACGCAGTATTTT

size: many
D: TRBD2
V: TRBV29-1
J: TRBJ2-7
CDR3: CNVGTSGSSYEQYF
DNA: TGCAACGTTGGGACTAGCGGGAGCTCCTACGAGCAGTACTTC

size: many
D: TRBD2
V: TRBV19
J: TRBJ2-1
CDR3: CASSIIGLAGADNEQFF
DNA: TGTGCCAGTAGTATAATTGGACTAGCGGGAGCCGACAATGAGCAGTTCTTC

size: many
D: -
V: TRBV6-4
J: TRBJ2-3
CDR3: CASSVLPSDGTDTQYF
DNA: TGTGCCAGCAGTGTCTTACCATCGGATGGGACAGATACGCAGTATTTT

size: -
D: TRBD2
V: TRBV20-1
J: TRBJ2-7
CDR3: CRPTSDSYEQYF
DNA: TGCAGGCCGACTAGCGACTCCTACGAGCAGTACTTC

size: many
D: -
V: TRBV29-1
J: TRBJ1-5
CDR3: CSVQDGDYQPQHF
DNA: TGCAGCGTCCAGGACGGGGATTATCAGCCCCAGCATTTT

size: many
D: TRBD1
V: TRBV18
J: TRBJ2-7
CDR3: CASSRGAGTGPYEQYF
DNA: TGTGCCAGCTCAAGAGGAGCCGGGACAGGGCCCTACGAGCAGTACTTC

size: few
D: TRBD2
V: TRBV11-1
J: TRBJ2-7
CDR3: CASSTILASSGKVEQYF
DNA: TGTGCCAGCAGTACGATATTGGCATCTAGCGGGAAAGTCGAGCAGTACTTC

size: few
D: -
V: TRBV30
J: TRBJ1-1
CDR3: CAWVLNTEAFF
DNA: TGTGCCTGGGTTCTGAACACTGAAGCTTTCTTT

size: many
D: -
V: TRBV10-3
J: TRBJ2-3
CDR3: CAISGPRAATTDTQYF
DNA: TGTGCCATCAGTGGCCCTCGGGCAGCCACCACAGATACGCAGTATTTT

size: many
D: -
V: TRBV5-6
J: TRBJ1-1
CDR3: CASSLEGGYPEAFF
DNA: TGTGCCAGCAGCTTGGAGGGGGGCTACCCTGAAGCTTTCTTT

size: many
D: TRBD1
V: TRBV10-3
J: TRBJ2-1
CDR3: CAISELGQIGIDEQFF
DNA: TGTGCCATCAGTGAGTTGGGACAGATCGGAATCGATGAGCAGTTCTTC

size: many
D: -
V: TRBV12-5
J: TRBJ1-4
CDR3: CATLRSVHEKLFF
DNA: TGTGCTACCCTGCGGAGTGTTCATGAAAAACTGTTTTTT

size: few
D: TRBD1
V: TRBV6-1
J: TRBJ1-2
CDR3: CASSDRGHRNGYTF
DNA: TGTGCCAGCAGCGACAGGGGGCATAGGAATGGCTACACCTTC

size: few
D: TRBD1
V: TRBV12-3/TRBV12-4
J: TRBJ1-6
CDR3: CASSQGLTGGSPLHF
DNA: TGTGCCAGCAGTCAGGGGTTGACAGGGGGTTCACCCCTCCACTTT

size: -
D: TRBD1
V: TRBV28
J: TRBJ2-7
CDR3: CASSPHQGAHQEQYF
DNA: TGTGCCAGCAGTCCCCACCAGGGGGCGCATCAGGAGCAGTACTTC

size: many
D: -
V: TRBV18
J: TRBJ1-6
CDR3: CASSPFDRTKSRSPLHF
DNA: TGTGCCAGCTCACCATTTGACAGGACAAAGTCACGGTCACCCCTCCACTTT

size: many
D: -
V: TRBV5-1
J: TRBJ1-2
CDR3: CASSLDRPGTSVYGYTF
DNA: TGCGCCAGCAGCTTGGATCGACCAGGGACGTCAGTGTATGGCTACACCTTC